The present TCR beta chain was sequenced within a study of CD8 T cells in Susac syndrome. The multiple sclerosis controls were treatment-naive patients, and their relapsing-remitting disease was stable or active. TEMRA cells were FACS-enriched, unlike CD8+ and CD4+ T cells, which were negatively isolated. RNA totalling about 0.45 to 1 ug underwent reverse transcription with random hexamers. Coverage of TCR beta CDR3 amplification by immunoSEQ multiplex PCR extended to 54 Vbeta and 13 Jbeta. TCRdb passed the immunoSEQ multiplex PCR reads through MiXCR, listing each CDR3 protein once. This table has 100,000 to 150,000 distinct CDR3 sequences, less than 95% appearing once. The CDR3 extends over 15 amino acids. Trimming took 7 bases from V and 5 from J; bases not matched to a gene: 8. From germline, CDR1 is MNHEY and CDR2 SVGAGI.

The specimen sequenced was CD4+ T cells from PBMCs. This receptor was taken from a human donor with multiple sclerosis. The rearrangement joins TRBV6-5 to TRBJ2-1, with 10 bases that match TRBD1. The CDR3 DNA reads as TGTGCCAGCACCACGAGGACAGGGGGTAACAATGAGCAGTTCTTC. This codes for CASTTRTGGNNEQFF.